These T cell receptor beta chains were read from a single sample in a study of blood T cell repertoires in COVID-19. Sequencing used immunoSEQ multiplex PCR; TCRdb keeps in-frame clones, though not all of them. The sample yields approximately 110,000 clones, less than 75% seen once. Specimen: peripheral blood. The source is a human donor with acute or convalescent COVID-19. The donor label of this sample is uncertain. The CDR3 runs from the conserved cysteine through the conserved F or W. D genes are given only for firm matches. Size values are once, few and many counts, or a class for expanded clones, and some rows have none.

D	V	size	J	CDR3	DNA
TRBD1	TRBV19	NA	TRBJ1-1	CASSIGQGSLRAFF	TGTGCCAGTAGTATAGGACAGGGCAGCCTTAGAGCTTTCTTT
NA	TRBV5-1	NA	TRBJ1-2	CASSPGSVGDLNYGYTF	TGCGCCAGCAGCCCTGGCTCGGTAGGGGATCTTAACTATGGCTACACCTTC
NA	TRBV15	few	TRBJ2-5	CATGTGPETQYF	TGTGCCACCGGTACAGGTCCGGAGACCCAGTACTTC
NA	TRBV29-1	few	TRBJ1-1	CSVRTSQGTEAFF	TGCAGCGTTAGGACATCCCAGGGGACTGAAGCTTTCTTT
NA	TRBV24-1	NA	TRBJ1-5	CATSERKPNQPQHF	TGTGCCACCAGTGAAAGAAAGCCTAATCAGCCCCAGCATTTT
NA	TRBV7-9	NA	TRBJ2-2	CASDGPAGELFF	TGTGCCAGCGATGGGCCCGCCGGGGAGCTGTTTTTT
NA	TRBV7-2	few	TRBJ2-5	CASSTGYQGETQYF	TGTGCCAGCAGCACAGGGTACCAGGGGGAGACCCAGTACTTC
NA	TRBV6-2/TRBV6-3	NA	TRBJ1-2	CASSSTMTGFNYGYTF	TGTGCCAGCAGTTCTACAATGACAGGATTTAACTATGGCTACACCTTC
TRBD2	TRBV13	NA	TRBJ2-1	CATQRGGSYNEQFF	TGTGCCACCCAGCGGGGGGGGTCCTACAATGAGCAGTTCTTC
TRBD1	TRBV3-1/TRBV3-2	NA	TRBJ1-3	CASSHIRTGGNTIYF	TGTGCCAGCAGCCACATCAGGACAGGAGGAAACACCATATATTTT
TRBD2	TRBV2	few	TRBJ2-2	CASSHSGANTGELFF	TGTGCCAGCAGTCATAGCGGGGCGAACACCGGGGAGCTGTTTTTT
NA	TRBV6-5	NA	TRBJ2-5	CASRRDGQETQYF	TGTGCCAGCAGGCGGGACGGACAAGAGACCCAGTACTTC
NA	TRBV4-1	many	TRBJ1-5	CASSQGWRGQLNQPQHF	TGCGCCAGCAGCCAAGGATGGCGGGGGCAGCTCAATCAGCCCCAGCATTTT
TRBD1	TRBV19	NA	TRBJ1-2	CASSIGLQRTGGNYGYTF	TGTGCCAGTAGTATTGGTCTCCAAAGGACAGGGGGAAACTATGGCTACACCTTC
TRBD2	TRBV4-1	NA	TRBJ2-7	CASSQTLQTSGGAYEQYF	TGCGCCAGCAGCCAAACTCTCCAGACTAGCGGGGGGGCCTACGAGCAGTACTTC
NA	TRBV5-1	NA	TRBJ1-5	CASSSRGEQPQHF	TGCGCCAGCAGCTCACGGGGGGAACAGCCCCAACATTTT
NA	TRBV11-3	NA	TRBJ2-3	CASSLQGPSDTQYF	TGTGCCAGCAGCTTACAGGGTCCTTCAGATACGCAGTATTTT
TRBD1	TRBV11-2	NA	TRBJ2-7	CASSPYRGRPEQYF	TGTGCCAGCAGCCCGTACAGGGGGCGTCCCGAGCAGTACTTC
TRBD1	TRBV2	few	TRBJ1-4	CASRGQGGRDEKLFF	TGTGCCAGCAGGGGACAGGGGGGCCGGGATGAAAAACTGTTTTTT
NA	TRBV2	NA	TRBJ2-2	CASSQEPGELFF	TGTGCCAGCAGTCAGGAACCGGGGGAGCTGTTTTTT
NA	TRBV18	many	TRBJ2-1	CASSRSGYNEQFF	TGTGCCAGCTCACGCTCGGGATACAATGAGCAGTTCTTC
NA	TRBV28	NA	TRBJ1-5	CASSLGEGFRGQPQHF	TGTGCCAGCAGTTTAGGGGAGGGTTTTCGGGGTCAGCCCCAGCATTTT
NA	TRBV7-2	NA	TRBJ1-5	CASRLSGDQPQHF	TGTGCCAGCAGACTCTCCGGGGATCAGCCCCAGCATTTT
TRBD2	TRBV4-1	NA	TRBJ2-5	CASSPRGASGGEETQYF	TGCGCCAGCAGCCCTAGAGGGGCTAGCGGGGGGGAAGAGACCCAGTACTTC
NA	TRBV19	NA	TRBJ1-1	CASSSRGYAEAFF	TGTGCCAGTAGTTCCAGGGGTTACGCTGAAGCTTTCTTT
NA	TRBV9	NA	TRBJ2-1	CASSVSGAGERGRGNYNEQFF	TGTGCCAGCAGCGTATCAGGGGCAGGGGAAAGAGGGCGGGGGAACTACAATGAGCAGTTCTTC
NA	TRBV28	NA	TRBJ1-2	CASKSAPSGIGYTF	TGTGCCAGTAAATCAGCCCCGTCGGGGATCGGCTACACCTTC
TRBD1	TRBV5-1	NA	TRBJ2-7	CASNDAPLTGEDEQYF	TGCGCCAGCAACGACGCCCCATTGACAGGGGAAGACGAGCAGTACTTC
NA	TRBV6-6	few	TRBJ1-1	CASSYGGSMNTEAFF	TGTGCCAGCAGTTACGGAGGCAGTATGAACACTGAAGCTTTCTTT
TRBD1	TRBV3-1/TRBV3-2	NA	TRBJ2-2	CASRQGGAGELFF	TGTGCCAGCCGACAGGGTGGCGCCGGGGAGCTGTTTTTT
NA	TRBV10-3	NA	TRBJ1-2	CAISRDSAGSYGYTF	TGTGCCATCAGTCGGGACTCCGCGGGTAGTTACGGCTACACCTTC
TRBD1	TRBV6-6	NA	TRBJ1-6	CASSRTGLNSPLHF	TGTGCCAGCAGTCGGACAGGGTTAAATTCACCCCTCCACTTT
NA	TRBV2	few	TRBJ2-4	CASSNLLAKNIQYF	TGTGCCAGCAGTAATCTACTAGCCAAAAACATTCAGTACTTC
TRBD2	TRBV2	NA	TRBJ2-1	CASIKRGGNEQFF	TGTGCCAGCATTAAGCGGGGGGGCAATGAGCAGTTCTTC
NA	TRBV11-2	NA	TRBJ1-3	CASSLQGGSSGNTIYF	TGTGCCAGCAGCTTACAGGGAGGTTCGTCTGGAAACACCATATATTTT
TRBD2	TRBV11-2	NA	TRBJ2-2	CASSYPLGGGGTNTGELFF	TGTGCCAGCAGTTACCCTCTTGGTGGCGGGGGAACGAACACCGGGGAGCTGTTTTTT
NA	TRBV5-1	NA	TRBJ2-2	CASSLLGDTNTGELFF	TGCGCCAGCAGCCTTCTGGGGGACACGAACACCGGGGAGCTGTTTTTT
NA	TRBV28	few	TRBJ1-5	CASSTSGVVQPQHF	TGTGCCAGCAGCACCTCAGGTGTTGTTCAGCCCCAGCATTTT
NA	TRBV6-5	NA	TRBJ1-1	CASSSWAGMMAEAFF	TGTGCCAGCAGTTCGTGGGCAGGGATGATGGCTGAAGCTTTCTTT
NA	TRBV6-2/TRBV6-3	NA	TRBJ2-1	CASSYPQGRGEQFF	TGTGCCAGCAGTTACCCACAGGGAAGAGGTGAGCAGTTCTTC
NA	TRBV7-9	NA	TRBJ2-3	CASTRAANTDTQYF	TGTGCCAGCACCCGCGCTGCCAACACAGATACGCAGTATTTT
TRBD2	TRBV10-3	few	TRBJ2-2	CAISAGGYTGELFF	TGTGCCATATCTGCGGGGGGGTACACCGGGGAGCTGTTTTTT
NA	TRBV7-2	NA	TRBJ2-7	CASSLKGDTLYEQYF	TGTGCCAGCAGCTTAAAGGGGGACACCCTGTACGAGCAGTACTTC
NA	TRBV6-2/TRBV6-3	NA	TRBJ2-7	CASSRRDMQQYF	TGTGCCAGCAGTCGCCGGGACATGCAGCAGTACTTC
TRBD1	TRBV2	few	TRBJ1-2	CASSKARQGEGYTF	TGTGCCAGCAGTAAGGCAAGACAGGGTGAAGGCTACACCTTC
NA	TRBV7-9	many	TRBJ2-7	CASSLTGDEQYF	TGTGCCAGCAGCTTAACGGGGGACGAGCAGTACTTC
NA	TRBV4-2	NA	TRBJ1-4	CASSQEGGGQVAEKLFF	TGTGCCAGCAGCCAAGAAGGGGGGGGGCAGGTGGCTGAAAAACTGTTTTTT
NA	TRBV2	few	TRBJ1-2	CARRGTELYGYTF	TGTGCCAGAAGGGGGACGGAGCTCTATGGCTACACCTTC
NA	TRBV2	NA	TRBJ1-5	CASTPGHRTHQPQHF	TGTGCCAGTACACCGGGACACCGTACCCATCAGCCCCAGCATTTT
TRBD1	TRBV9	NA	TRBJ2-1	CASSGRQGADEQFF	TGTGCCAGCAGCGGCCGACAGGGGGCCGATGAGCAGTTCTTC
TRBD1	TRBV19	NA	TRBJ2-1	CASQNRGSVNEQFF	TGTGCCAGCCAGAACAGGGGGTCGGTCAATGAGCAGTTCTTC
TRBD1	TRBV4-1	NA	TRBJ1-2	CASSQAGTGHDVYGYTF	TGCGCCAGCAGCCAAGCCGGGACAGGTCACGATGTATATGGCTACACCTTC